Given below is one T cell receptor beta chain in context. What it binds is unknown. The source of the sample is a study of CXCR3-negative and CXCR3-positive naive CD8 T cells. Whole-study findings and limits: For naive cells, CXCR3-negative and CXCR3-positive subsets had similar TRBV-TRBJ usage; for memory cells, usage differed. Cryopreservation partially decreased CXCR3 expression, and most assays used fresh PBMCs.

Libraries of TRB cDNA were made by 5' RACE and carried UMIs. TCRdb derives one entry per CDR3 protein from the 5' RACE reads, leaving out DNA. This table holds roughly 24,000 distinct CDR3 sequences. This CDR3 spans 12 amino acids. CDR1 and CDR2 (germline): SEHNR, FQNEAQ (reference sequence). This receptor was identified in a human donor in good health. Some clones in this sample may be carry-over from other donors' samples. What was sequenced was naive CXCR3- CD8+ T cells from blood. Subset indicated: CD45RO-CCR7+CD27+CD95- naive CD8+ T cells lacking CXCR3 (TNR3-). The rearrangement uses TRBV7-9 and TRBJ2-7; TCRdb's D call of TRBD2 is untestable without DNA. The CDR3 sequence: CASSLRAEEQYF.